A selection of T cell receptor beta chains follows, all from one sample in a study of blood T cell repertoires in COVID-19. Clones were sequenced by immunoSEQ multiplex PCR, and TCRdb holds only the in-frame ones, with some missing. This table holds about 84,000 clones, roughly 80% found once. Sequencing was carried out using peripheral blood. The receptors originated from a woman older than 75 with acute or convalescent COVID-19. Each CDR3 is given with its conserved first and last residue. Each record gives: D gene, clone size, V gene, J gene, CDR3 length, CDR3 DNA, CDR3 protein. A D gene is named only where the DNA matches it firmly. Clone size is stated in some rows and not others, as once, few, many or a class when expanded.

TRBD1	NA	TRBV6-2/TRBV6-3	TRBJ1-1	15	TGTGCCAGCAGTTCAAACAGGGGGGAAAACACTGAAGCTTTCTTT	CASSSNRGENTEAFF
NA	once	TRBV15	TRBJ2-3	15	TGTGCCACCAGCAGAGAGCGGGATCCGACAGATACGCAGTATTTT	CATSRERDPTDTQYF
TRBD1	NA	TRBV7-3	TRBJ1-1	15	TGTGCCAGCAGCTTAACCAGGACAGGGCCAGTTGAAGCTTTCTTT	CASSLTRTGPVEAFF
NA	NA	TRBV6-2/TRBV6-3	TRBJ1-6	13	TGTGCCAGCAGTTATCAGGATAATTCACCCCTCCACTTT	CASSYQDNSPLHF
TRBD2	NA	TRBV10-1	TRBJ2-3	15	TGCGCCAGCAGTGGGACTAGCGGGGGCACAGATACGCAGTATTTT	CASSGTSGGTDTQYF
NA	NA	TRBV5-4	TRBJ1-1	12	TGTGCCAGCAGCAAGGGGCCCACTGAAGCTTTCTTT	CASSKGPTEAFF
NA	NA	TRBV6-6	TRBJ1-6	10	TGTGCCAGCGGAGATTCACCCCTCCACTTT	CASGDSPLHF
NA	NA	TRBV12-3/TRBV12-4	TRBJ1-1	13	TGTGCCAGCAGTCAAGAAACAGCTTCGGAAGCTTTCTTT	CASSQETASEAFF
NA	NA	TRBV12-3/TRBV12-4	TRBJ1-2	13	TGTGCCAGCAGTCCCGGACAGAGCTATGGCTACACCTTC	CASSPGQSYGYTF
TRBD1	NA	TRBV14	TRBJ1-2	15	TGTGCCAGCAGCCAAGTACGGGACAGGGGATATGGCTACACCTTC	CASSQVRDRGYGYTF